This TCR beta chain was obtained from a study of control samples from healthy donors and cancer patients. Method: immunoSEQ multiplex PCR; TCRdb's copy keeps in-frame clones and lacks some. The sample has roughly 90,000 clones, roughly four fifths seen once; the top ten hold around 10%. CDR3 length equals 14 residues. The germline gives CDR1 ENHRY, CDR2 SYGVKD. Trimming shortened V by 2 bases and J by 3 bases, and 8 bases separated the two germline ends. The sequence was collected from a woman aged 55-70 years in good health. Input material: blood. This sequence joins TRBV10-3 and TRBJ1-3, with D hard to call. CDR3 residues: CAISEPGDGNTIYF. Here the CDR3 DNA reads TGTGCCATCAGTGAGCCTGGAGATGGAAACACCATATATTTT.